A single sample is the source of the 13 T cell receptor beta chains below, sequenced in a study of CD8 T cells in Susac syndrome. It was with random hexamers that roughly 0.45 to 1 ug RNA was reverse transcribed. Each CDR3 protein gets one entry after TCRdb re-called the immunoSEQ multiplex PCR reads with MiXCR. The top ten clones hold 0.6% to 0.75% of a sample with around 23,000 distinct CDR3 sequences, 80% to 95% of them seen once. The sample was CD8+ T cells from PBMCs. All receptors come from a human donor with Susac syndrome.

The chain employs TRBV9 and TRBJ2-7; possible D gene TRBD1, 6 bases. The V end lost 3 bases, the J end lost 2 bases, and 9 bases lay between the germline ends. The CDR3 is 13 amino acids. Germline assignment: CDR1 SGDLS and CDR2 YYNGEE. This CDR3 reads CASSEDSPYEQYF. The CDR3, as DNA: TGTGCCAGCAGCGAGGACAGCCCCTACGAGCAGTACTTC.

This chain uses TRBV9 with TRBJ2-1, with 9 bases identical to TRBD2. This CDR3 has 16 amino acids. Germline V gene sequence: CDR1 SGDLS, CDR2 YYNGEE. The junction had 6 bases not matched to a gene; V was cut back by 1 base and J by 4 bases. The CDR3 DNA sequence: TGTGCCAGCAGCGTAAGCCTAGCGGGGACTTACAATGAGCAGTTCTTC. It translates to CASSVSLAGTYNEQFF.

This clonotype is a singleton in its sample. This chain links TRBV2 with TRBJ2-2, with TRBD1 identical over 7 bases. The ends lost 6 bases at V and 0 bases at J; junction bases unmatched: 4. CDR1 and CDR2 from the germline V gene are SNHLY and FYNNEI. The CDR3 totals 15 residues. The CDR3 region is CASSQGDTNTGELFF. Written as DNA, the CDR3 is TGTGCCAGCAGCCAGGGGGATACGAACACCGGGGAGCTGTTTTTT.

The rearrangement uses TRBV24-1 and TRBJ2-7; D is uncertain. V lost 7 bases, J lost 3 bases, and 9 bases lay in between. The CDR3 runs to 12 residues. CDR1 is KGHDR, CDR2 SFDVKD, per germline. The CDR3 is CATRGPGYEQYF. The CDR3, as DNA: TGTGCCACCAGGGGTCCTGGCTACGAGCAGTACTTC.

This sequence joins TRBV7-9 and TRBJ1-1, with TRBD1 identical over 8 bases. Per the germline V gene, CDR1 is SEHNR and CDR2 is FQNEAQ (reference sequence). The CDR3 sequence is 16 residues long. V lost 5 bases and J lost 1; bases outside the gene matches: 9. CDR3 in amino acids: CASSHMQGASNTEAFF. DNA of the CDR3: TGTGCCAGCAGCCATATGCAGGGGGCCTCGAACACTGAAGCTTTCTTT.

The chain links TRBV4-2 to TRBJ2-2; unclear D gene. Germline CDR1 is LGHNA and CDR2 is YNFKEQ. The CDR3 is made up of 11 amino acids. V was pared by 6 bases and J by 5 bases, with 4 bases between. The CDR3 sequence: CASRETGELFF. The CDR3 DNA reads TGTGCCAGCAGGGAAACCGGGGAGCTGTTTTTT.

The chain carries TRBV7-9 and TRBJ1-1; D unresolved. Germline V CDR1 and CDR2: SEHNR, FQNEAQ (reference sequence). There are 15 residues in the CDR3. V lost 5 bases and J lost 3, with 16 bases in between. The CDR3 nucleotides read TGTGCCAGCAGCCCGCCGCTTATGCGGGACACTGAAGCTTTCTTT. It translates to CASSPPLMRDTEAFF.

The rearrangement joins TRBV6-5 to TRBJ2-2; D might be TRBD1 (6 bases). The CDR3 loop spans 14 amino acids. The V end lost 2 bases, the J end lost 4 bases, and 8 bases lay between the germline ends. Germline V CDR1 and CDR2: MNHEY, SVGAGI. CDR3 DNA sequence: TGTGCCAGCAGTTACGGACAGCTCACCGGGGAGCTGTTTTTT. Amino acids: CASSYGQLTGELFF.

The V and J genes are TRBV4-1 and TRBJ2-3; 9 nucleotides match TRBD1. There are 18 residues in the CDR3. Germline V lookup: CDR1 MGHRA, CDR2 YSYEKL. Trimming took 1 base from V and 0 from J; bases not matched to a gene: 8. As DNA, the CDR3 is TGCGCCAGCAGCCAAGCCACCGGGACAGGGCCTAGCACAGATACGCAGTATTTT. Translated: CASSQATGTGPSTDTQYF.

V and J are TRBV20-1 and TRBJ1-1, with 7 positions matching TRBD1. CDR1 and CDR2 (germline): DFQATT, SNEGSKA (reference sequence). The CDR3 length is 13 residues. J gave up 6 bases and V 2 bases, and 6 bases lay outside the gene matches. CDR3 residues: CSARTGAWAEAFF. CDR3 DNA: TGCAGTGCTAGAACAGGGGCATGGGCTGAAGCTTTCTTT.

The V call is TRBV19, the J call TRBJ2-2, with a tentative D call TRBD2 (6 bases). This CDR3 contains 14 residues. CDR1 is LNHDA and CDR2 is SQIVND in the germline V gene (reference sequence). Between the trimmed V and J ends, which lost 8 bases and 6 bases, there was a span of 16 bases. CDR3 amino acids: CASYPRGRSGELFF. CDR3 in DNA: TGTGCCAGTTACCCCCGGGGGAGATCCGGGGAGCTGTTTTTT.

V and J are TRBV30 and TRBJ2-1; tentative D call: TRBD1 (5 bases). Germline CDR1 reads GTSNPN; CDR2 reads SVGIG (reference sequence). Trimming left V 1 base short and J 8 bases short, with 6 bases between. The CDR3 is 11 residues long. In DNA, the CDR3 is TGTGCCTGGAGTGCGACAGATGAGCAGTTCTTC. Encoded protein: CAWSATDEQFF.

The chain's CDR3 is CASSLYTDTQYF. The CDR3 coding sequence is TGTGCCAGCAGCTTGTACACAGATACGCAGTATTTT. The chain uses TRBV11-3 and TRBJ2-3; unclear D gene. The V and J ends lost 3 bases and 2 bases respectively, with 3 bases between them. CDR1 and CDR2 from the germline V gene are SGHNT and YENEEA. The CDR3 spans 12 residues.